This T cell receptor beta chain originates from a study of PD-L1 blockade in urothelial cancer. Study details: Bladder-origin urothelial cancer in males described about 90% of the roughly 30 patients.

Study outcomes and limitations: Below-median pretreatment blood TCR clonality was a predictor of better survival.

Time point described: pretreatment peripheral blood. Per-patient samples, pretreatment and on-treatment, numbered 1 to 8. Measured with immunoSEQ multiplex PCR; TCRdb has only the in-frame clones, and not every one. Of about 74,000 clones listed, 85% to 90% are singletons. Germline-derived CDR1 and CDR2 are SQVTM and ANQGSEA. The CDR3 is 14 residues long. V shed 6 bases, J shed 11 bases, and the junction held 15 bases outside the gene matches. About this clone: What it binds is not known.

The specimen comprised PBMCs, sampled around atezolizumab (anti-PD-L1) treatment. The sequence derives from a man between 70 and 80 years old with urothelial cancer. The chain is built from TRBV29-1 and TRBJ2-3, with 9 nucleotides matching TRBD1. The CDR3 nucleotides are TGCAGCGTCGACAGGGGGGGGACAAATATAAAGCAGTATTTT. Protein product: CSVDRGGTNIKQYF.